The 17 T cell receptor beta chains below come from one sample, sequenced in a study of Graves' ophthalmopathy and Graves' hyperthyroidism. As the template, RNA transcripts were used to amplify TCR beta CDR3 regions. HTBI-primed first-round RT-PCR preceded second-round multiplex PCR. TCRdb ran MiXCR on the multiplex PCR reads and lists one entry per CDR3 protein. Of some 350,000 distinct CDR3 sequences in the sample, about 15% were seen once. The specimen was peripheral blood. The receptors originated from an adult woman with stable Graves' hyperthyroidism.

As to this clonotype: At one end, the junction sequence differs from germline, possibly due to a read error. The chain uses TRBV28 and TRBJ1-1, with D unresolved. The CDR3 spans 15 residues. CDR1 is MDHEN, CDR2 SYDVKM, per germline. CDR3 region: CASSLWALGNTDAFF. The CDR3 DNA reads TGTGCCAGCAGTTTATGGGCACTGGGAAACACTGATGCTTTCTTT.

At least ten counts were recorded for this clonotype. The chain recombines TRBV27 with TRBJ2-7, with unresolved D. V was trimmed by 4 bases and J by 5 bases, leaving 15 bases between them. Germline CDR1 MNHEY, CDR2 SMNVEV (reference sequence). This CDR3 spans 14 amino acids. The CDR3 nucleotides read TGTGCCAGCAGTTGGACGTTGCGTGGGGACGAGCAGTACTTC. Its protein product is CASSWTLRGDEQYF.

This clonotype was seen ten or more times. The V call is TRBV24-1, the J call TRBJ2-5; D is perhaps TRBD1 (5 bases). Germline V CDR1 and CDR2: KGHDR, SFDVKD. The CDR3 loop spans 11 amino acids. V was clipped by 10 bases and J by 3 bases, with 8 bases between them. The CDR3 DNA reads TGTGCCACAGGGGTAAAAGAGACCCAGTACTTC. It encodes CATGVKETQYF.

This rearrangement joins TRBV12-3 or TRBV12-4 to TRBJ1-2, with TRBD1 identical over 7 bases. V shed 10 bases and J 5 bases; nucleotides not matched to a gene: 7. This CDR3 is 12 amino acids long. CDR3 region: CATSGQLYGYTF. The CDR3 coding sequence is TGTGCCACGTCGGGACAGCTTTATGGCTACACCTTC.

This clonotype came up a few times. The chain carries TRBV6-2 or TRBV6-3 and TRBJ2-7, with 11 bases identical to TRBD2. CDR3 length equals 15 residues. CDR1 is MNHEY, CDR2 SVGEGT, per germline. The junction had 12 bases not matched to a gene; V was cut back by 8 bases and J by 6 bases. This CDR3 is CASETSGRRRPEQYF. Here the CDR3 DNA reads TGTGCCAGCGAAACTAGCGGGAGACGGCGTCCCGAGCAGTACTTC.

This clonotype was seen at least ten times. The chain uses TRBV27 and TRBJ2-2; D is possibly TRBD1 (6 bases). Trimming removed 5 bases from V and 7 bases from J, with 17 bases in between. The germline gives CDR1 MNHEY, CDR2 SMNVEV (reference sequence). This CDR3 region has 15 residues. The DNA for the CDR3 is TGTGCCAGCAGTCCCCGGACAGATGGCTACGGGGAGCTGTTTTTT. It codes for CASSPRTDGYGELFF.

The V and J genes are TRBV7-8 and TRBJ2-7, with unresolved D. CDR1 SGHVS and CDR2 FQNEAQ come from the germline V gene. The length of the CDR3 is 12 residues. The V gene lost 1 base and the J gene lost 7 bases, with 8 bases spanning the gap. The CDR3 reads CASSLGTLEQYF. The CDR3, as DNA: TGTGCCAGCAGCTTAGGCACCCTGGAGCAGTACTTC.

The V gene is TRBV4-1, the J gene TRBJ2-2; TRBD2 aligns across 10 bases. Germline trimming cut 0 bases from V and 6 bases from J; bases unmatched to any gene: 4. The germline V gene encodes CDR1 MGHRA and CDR2 YSYEKL. The CDR3 extends over 16 amino acids. The CDR3 DNA reads TGCGCCAGCAGCCAAGAGGCTAGCGGGAGCGCCGGGGAGCTGTTTTTT. Residues: CASSQEASGSAGELFF.

This chain uses TRBV5-6 with TRBJ2-1; weak D call: TRBD2 (7 bases). V lost 0 bases and J lost 6, with 16 bases in between. This CDR3 is built from 16 residues. The V gene's germline CDR1 is SGHDT and CDR2 YYEEEE. Written as DNA, the CDR3 is TGTGCCAGCAGCTTGGTGAACTTCGGGGGGCCCAATGAGCAGTTCTTC. As protein: CASSLVNFGGPNEQFF.

This clonotype was detected many times. The rearrangement joins TRBV6-2 or TRBV6-3 to TRBJ2-7; D may match TRBD1 or TRBD2 (6 bases each). This CDR3 contains 16 residues. Germline V CDR1 and CDR2: MNHEY, SVGEGT. The germline V and J ends were trimmed by 6 bases and 3 bases, with 21 bases remaining between them. Written as DNA, the CDR3 is TGTGCCAGCAGCGACGGGGGCGGGCCGGTATACTACGAGCAGTACTTC. It translates to CASSDGGGPVYYEQYF.

Note on this clonotype: A much larger clone is a single base away; this may be a read error. The genes are TRBV2 and TRBJ2-7; 11 bases map to TRBD2. There are 14 residues in the CDR3. After removal of 7 bases from V and 6 bases from J, the junction contained 8 bases not matched to a gene. Germline V gene lookup returns CDR1 SNHLY and CDR2 FYNNEI. CDR3 bases: TGTGCCAGCAAGGGAATAGCGGGAGGGCCCGAGCAGTACGTC. Its protein product is CASKGIAGGPEQYV.

This clonotype was seen many times. This sequence joins TRBV6-1 and TRBJ1-3; 8 bases are a match to TRBD1. From germline, CDR1 is MNHNS and CDR2 SASEGT. CDR3 length: 16 residues. V lost 2 bases and J lost 0; bases outside the gene matches: 3. CDR3 protein: CASSERDRSSGNTIYF. For the CDR3, the DNA is TGTGCCAGCAGTGAACGGGACAGGAGCTCTGGAAACACCATATATTTT.

This clonotype was observed a few times. The chain recombines TRBV4-3 with TRBJ2-2, with TRBD2 identical over 14 bases. Trimming cost V 0 bases and J 6 bases; bases outside gene matches: 3. The CDR3 has 17 residues. Looked up from germline, CDR1 is LGHNA and CDR2 is YSLEER. CDR3 region: CASSQDRGLAGAGELFF. The DNA for the CDR3 is TGCGCCAGCAGCCAAGATCGGGGACTAGCGGGAGCCGGGGAGCTGTTTTTT.

In its sample, this clonotype was seen many times. The chain is built from TRBV6-1 and TRBJ2-5, with D possibly matching TRBD2 (6 bases). V was trimmed by 8 bases and J by 5 bases, leaving 27 bases between them. The CDR3 covers 17 residues. CDR1 is MNHNS and CDR2 is SASEGT in the germline V gene. The CDR3 loop reads CASRGSSFVVEGETQYF. The CDR3 coding sequence is TGTGCCAGCCGTGGGAGTAGCTTCGTCGTGGAGGGGGAGACCCAGTACTTC.

This clonotype was detected many times. The rearrangement links TRBV29-1 to TRBJ2-7, with D possibly being TRBD2 (6 bases). The CDR3 runs 13 residues. The germline V gene has CDR1 SQVTM and CDR2 ANQGSEA. Trimming pared 4 bases from V and 4 bases from J, leaving 14 bases between. The CDR3 coding sequence is TGCAGCGTTGGCCAAGCGGCGGGATACGAGCAGTACTTC. It translates to CSVGQAAGYEQYF.

The CDR3 protein is CAITPRQGPGETQYF. Written as DNA, the CDR3 is TGTGCCATCACTCCGAGACAGGGGCCGGGAGAGACCCAGTACTTC. The genes are TRBV12-3 or TRBV12-4 and TRBJ2-5; TRBD1 matches at 8 bases. The CDR3 contains 15 residues. V gave up 10 bases and J gave up 4 bases; unmatched junction bases: 14.

This clonotype was detected many times. This sequence joins TRBV28 and TRBJ2-2; possibly TRBD2 for D (6 bases). The ends were cut back, 3 bases at V and 3 bases at J, with 8 bases in the middle. The CDR3 sequence is 14 residues long. Germline CDR1 reads MDHEN; CDR2 reads SYDVKM. CDR3 region: CASSFPSDTGELFF. The CDR3 DNA is TGTGCCAGCAGTTTTCCTAGCGACACCGGGGAGCTGTTTTTT.